This TCR beta chain derives from a study of immune evolution from preneoplasia to lung adenocarcinoma. Background on the study: HLA loss of heterozygosity: about 7% AIS, about 15% MIA, approximately 31% ADC, none AAH.

Study-level points and caveats: Clonality was highest in normal lung, lower in later-stage lesions apparently.

Resections took place in Japan or China from about 2014 to 2018. Premalignant or tumor cells were enriched by macro-dissection after pathologic assessment. Note on this clone: Antigen: not known.

V was clipped by 0 bases and J by 7 bases, with 11 bases between them. CDR1 is SGHAT and CDR2 is FQNNGV in the germline V gene. This CDR3 is built from 14 residues. Profiled with immunoSEQ multiplex PCR; TCRdb holds only in-frame clones, not every one. This table holds 5,000 or so clones, about 80% found once. The clonotype was recovered from a person aged 65 to 85 with lung adenocarcinoma. Sequenced input: FFPE minimally invasive lung adenocarcinoma tissue. J is TRBJ2-3 and V is TRBV11-2; unclear D gene. The CDR3 loop reads CASSLEPASYTQYF. CDR3 DNA: TGTGCCAGCAGCTTAGAGCCAGCCTCGTATACGCAGTATTTT.